Here is one T cell receptor beta chain with its context. The data stem from a study of OX40 agonist ivuxolimab in advanced cancers. Some clones are missing from TCRdb's copy, which holds only in-frame ones; the method was immunoSEQ multiplex PCR. The data contain 55,000 to 85,000 clones, 86% of them seen just once; the ten biggest clones take up 0.6% to 0.8%. The sample here was CD4+ or CD8+ T cells sorted from blood, taken in a trial of the OX40 agonist ivuxolimab. This clonotype originated in an adult with an advanced solid tumor such as melanoma, head and neck, liver or kidney cancer.

The CDR3, as DNA: TGTGCCAGCTGCAGGGGTGGCACAGATACGCAGTATTTT. This codes for CASCRGGTDTQYF. The chain employs TRBV18 and TRBJ2-3, with D perhaps matching TRBD1 (6 bases). The CDR3 runs 13 residues. V was trimmed by 7 bases and J by 1 base, leaving 9 bases between them. Germline CDR1 and CDR2: KGHSH and LQKENI.